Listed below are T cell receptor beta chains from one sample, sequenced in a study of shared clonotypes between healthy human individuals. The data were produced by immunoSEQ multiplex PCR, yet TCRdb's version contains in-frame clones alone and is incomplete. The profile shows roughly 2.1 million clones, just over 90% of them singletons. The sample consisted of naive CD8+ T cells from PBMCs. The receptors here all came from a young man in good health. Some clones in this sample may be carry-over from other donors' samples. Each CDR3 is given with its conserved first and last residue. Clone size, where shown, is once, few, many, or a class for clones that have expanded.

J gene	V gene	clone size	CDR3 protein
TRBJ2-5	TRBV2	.	CASTDRQETQYF
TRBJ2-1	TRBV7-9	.	CASSLAWREGPNEQFF
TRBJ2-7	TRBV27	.	CASSLGPGSPYEQYF
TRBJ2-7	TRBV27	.	CASRATVGAGSEQYF
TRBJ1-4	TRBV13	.	CASSTNNREPNEKLFF
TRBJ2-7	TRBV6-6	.	CASIGGSYEQYF
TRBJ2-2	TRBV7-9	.	CASSFLPWHQPGELFF
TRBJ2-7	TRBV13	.	CASSPTGSSYEQYF
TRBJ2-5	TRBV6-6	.	CASSKRRNQETQYF
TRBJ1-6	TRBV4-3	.	CASSQGVGPLHF
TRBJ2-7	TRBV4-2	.	CASSQGDPYEQYF
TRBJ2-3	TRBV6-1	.	CASSEARQGVITDTQYF
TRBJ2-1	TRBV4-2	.	CASSPGNNEQFF
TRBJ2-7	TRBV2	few	CASSEGTTYEQYF
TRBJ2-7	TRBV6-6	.	CASSPKPSSYEQYF
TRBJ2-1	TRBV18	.	CASFPGPFYNEQFF
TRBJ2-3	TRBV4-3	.	CASSQREISDTQYF
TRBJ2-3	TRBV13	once	CASTQRSDTQYF
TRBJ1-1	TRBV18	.	CASSPLPGTENTEAFF
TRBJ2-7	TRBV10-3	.	CAISESSGRFSYEQYF
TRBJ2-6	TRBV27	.	CATQPASGANVLTF
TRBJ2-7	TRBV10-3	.	CAISLTGQTYEQYF
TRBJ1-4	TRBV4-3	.	CASSQVGGRELFF
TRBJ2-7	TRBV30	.	CAWSPGQGPLEQYF
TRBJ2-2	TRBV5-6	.	CASSLGWRANTGELFF
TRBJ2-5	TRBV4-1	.	CASRLRDSSYQETQYF
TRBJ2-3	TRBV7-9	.	CASSFPVTSTSTDTQYF
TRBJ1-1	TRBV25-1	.	CASSEWDRGTEAFF
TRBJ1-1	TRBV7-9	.	CASSLYTGTGRTEAFF
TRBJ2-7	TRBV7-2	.	CASSLLSAGSYEQYF
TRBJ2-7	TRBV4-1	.	CASTPRDILPTEQYF
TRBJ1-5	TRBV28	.	CASSYLGGVSNQPQHF
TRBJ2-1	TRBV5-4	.	CASSLGLAGGPSNEQFF
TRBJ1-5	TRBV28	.	CASSFYGGGTEVPGEPQHF
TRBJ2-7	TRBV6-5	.	CASSYNRNYNSYEQYF
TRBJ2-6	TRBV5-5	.	CASSQRDSLKSSGANVLTF
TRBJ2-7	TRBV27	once	CASSFVGAPYEQYF
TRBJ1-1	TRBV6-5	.	CASSWRTGKGTEAFF
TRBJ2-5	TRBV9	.	CASSRDRVETQYF
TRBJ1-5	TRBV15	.	CATSTWTGQPQHF
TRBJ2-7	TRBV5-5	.	CASSSELGAYYEQYF
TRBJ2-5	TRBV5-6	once	CVSSLIGQGEETQYF
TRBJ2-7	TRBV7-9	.	CASRATGTHEQYF
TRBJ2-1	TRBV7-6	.	CASSERGADEQFF
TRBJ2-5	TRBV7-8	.	CASTLGGEGEETQYF
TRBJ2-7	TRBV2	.	CASIGTQRKYEQYF
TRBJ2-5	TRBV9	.	CASSVVDGGLGETQYF
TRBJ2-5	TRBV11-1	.	CASRSTSGTQETQYF
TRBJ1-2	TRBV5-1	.	CASSLVQGTNYGYTF
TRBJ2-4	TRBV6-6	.	CASSPVRNIQYF
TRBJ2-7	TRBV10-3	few	CAISESAGYEQYF
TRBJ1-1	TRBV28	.	CASSFGFNPGDTEAFF
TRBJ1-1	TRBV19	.	CASSTRDRELTEAFF
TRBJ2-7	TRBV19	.	CASRAFPGAYEQYF
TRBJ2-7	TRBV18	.	CASSPIESYEQYF
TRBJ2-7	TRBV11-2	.	CASAPRKKYEQYF
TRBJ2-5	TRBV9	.	CASSVWAGQETQYF